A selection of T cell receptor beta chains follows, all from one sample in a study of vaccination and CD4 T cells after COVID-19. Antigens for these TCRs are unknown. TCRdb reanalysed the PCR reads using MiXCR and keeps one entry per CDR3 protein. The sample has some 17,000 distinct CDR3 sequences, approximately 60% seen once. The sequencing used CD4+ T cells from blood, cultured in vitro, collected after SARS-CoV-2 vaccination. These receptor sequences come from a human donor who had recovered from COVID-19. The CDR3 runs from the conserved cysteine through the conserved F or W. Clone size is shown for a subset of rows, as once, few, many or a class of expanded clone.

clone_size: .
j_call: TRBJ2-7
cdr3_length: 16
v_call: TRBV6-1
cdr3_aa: CASSDLLRQGVNEQYF

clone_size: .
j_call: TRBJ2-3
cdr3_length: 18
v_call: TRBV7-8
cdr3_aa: CASSLSRGLAGVADTQYF

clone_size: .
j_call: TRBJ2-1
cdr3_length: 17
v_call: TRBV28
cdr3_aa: CASSFEPSGSLNNEQFF

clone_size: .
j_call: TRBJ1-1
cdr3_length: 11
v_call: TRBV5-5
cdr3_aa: CASSLVTEAFF

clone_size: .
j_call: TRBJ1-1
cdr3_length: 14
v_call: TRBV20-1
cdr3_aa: CSAHQRQGNTEAFF

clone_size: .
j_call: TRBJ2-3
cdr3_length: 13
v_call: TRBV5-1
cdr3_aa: CASTLAGGDTQYF

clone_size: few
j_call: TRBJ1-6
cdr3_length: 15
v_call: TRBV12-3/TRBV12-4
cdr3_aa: CASSLASGARSPLHF

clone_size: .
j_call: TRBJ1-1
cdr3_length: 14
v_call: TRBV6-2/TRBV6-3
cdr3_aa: CASSDPGIGTEAFF

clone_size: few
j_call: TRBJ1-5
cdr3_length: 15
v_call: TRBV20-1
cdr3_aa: CSARDHKRATSPQHF

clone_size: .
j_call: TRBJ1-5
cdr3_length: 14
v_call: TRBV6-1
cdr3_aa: CASTGTASNQPQHF

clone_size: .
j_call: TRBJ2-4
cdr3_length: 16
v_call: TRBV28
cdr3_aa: CASLAGGPLAKNIQYF

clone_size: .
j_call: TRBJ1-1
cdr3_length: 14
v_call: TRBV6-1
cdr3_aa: CASTSRDRYTEAFF

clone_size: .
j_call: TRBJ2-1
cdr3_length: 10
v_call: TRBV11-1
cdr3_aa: CATPSDEQFF

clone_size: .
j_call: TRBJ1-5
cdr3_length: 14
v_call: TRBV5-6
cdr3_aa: CASSTAQGNQPQHF

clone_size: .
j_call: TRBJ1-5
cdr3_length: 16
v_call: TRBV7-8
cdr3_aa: CASSSGQGRSNQPQHF

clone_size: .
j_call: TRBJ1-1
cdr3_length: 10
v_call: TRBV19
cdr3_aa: CASSAGRAFF

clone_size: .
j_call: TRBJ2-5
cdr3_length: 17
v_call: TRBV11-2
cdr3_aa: CASSLGTSGGAYETQYF

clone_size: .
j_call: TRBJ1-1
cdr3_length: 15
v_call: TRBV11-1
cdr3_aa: CASSFQGTGNTEAFF

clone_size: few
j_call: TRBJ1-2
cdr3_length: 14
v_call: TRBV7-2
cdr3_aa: CASSFDRGQDGYTF

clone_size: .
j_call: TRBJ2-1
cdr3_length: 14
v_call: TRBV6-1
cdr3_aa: CASKAGLAGNEQFF

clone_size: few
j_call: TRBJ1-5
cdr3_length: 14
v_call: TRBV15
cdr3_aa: CATSTRQTERPQHF

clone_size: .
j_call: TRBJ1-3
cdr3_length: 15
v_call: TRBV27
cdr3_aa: CASSLAGQGANTIYF

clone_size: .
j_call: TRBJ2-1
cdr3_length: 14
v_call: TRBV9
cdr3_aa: CASSAAPLGHEQFF

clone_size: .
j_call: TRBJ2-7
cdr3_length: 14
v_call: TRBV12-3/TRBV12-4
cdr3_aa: CASHRGGRAGEQYF

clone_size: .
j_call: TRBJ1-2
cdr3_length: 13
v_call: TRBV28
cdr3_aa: CASSPLWTYGYTF

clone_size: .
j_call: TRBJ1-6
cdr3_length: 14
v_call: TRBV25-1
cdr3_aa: CASTEGGNGSPLHF

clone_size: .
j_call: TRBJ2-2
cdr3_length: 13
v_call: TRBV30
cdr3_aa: CAWTYYGTGELFF

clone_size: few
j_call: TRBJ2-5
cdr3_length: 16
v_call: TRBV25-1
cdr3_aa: CASSATSGGPQETQYF

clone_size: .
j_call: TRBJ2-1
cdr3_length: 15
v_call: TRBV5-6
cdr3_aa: CASSGDWSSYNEQFF

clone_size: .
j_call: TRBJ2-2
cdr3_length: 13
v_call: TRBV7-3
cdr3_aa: CASGYRTTGELFF

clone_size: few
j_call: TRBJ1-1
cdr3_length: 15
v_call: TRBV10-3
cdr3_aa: CAISESGGMNTEAFF

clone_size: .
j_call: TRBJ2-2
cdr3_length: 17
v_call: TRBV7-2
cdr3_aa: CASSLYLGRAGTGELFF

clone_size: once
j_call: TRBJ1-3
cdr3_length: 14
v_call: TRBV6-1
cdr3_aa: CASTAVYSGNTIYF

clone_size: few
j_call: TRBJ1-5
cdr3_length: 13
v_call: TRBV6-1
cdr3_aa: CASRRDSDQPQHF

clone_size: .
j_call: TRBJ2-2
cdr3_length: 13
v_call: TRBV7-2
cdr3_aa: CASSLSYGGELFF

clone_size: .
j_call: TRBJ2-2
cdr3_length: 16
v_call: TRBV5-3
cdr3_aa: CASNHEQGVMTGELFF

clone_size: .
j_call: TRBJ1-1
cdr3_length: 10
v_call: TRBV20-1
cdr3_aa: CSARGREAFF

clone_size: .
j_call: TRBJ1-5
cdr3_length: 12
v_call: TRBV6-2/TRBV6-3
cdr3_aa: CASRGTDQPQHF

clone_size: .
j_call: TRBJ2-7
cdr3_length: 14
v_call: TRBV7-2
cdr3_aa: CASSLVGLTYEQYF

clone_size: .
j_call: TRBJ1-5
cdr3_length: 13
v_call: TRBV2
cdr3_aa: CASSDNYVRPQHF

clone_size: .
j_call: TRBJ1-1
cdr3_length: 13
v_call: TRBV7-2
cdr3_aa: CASSSPTGQRWVF

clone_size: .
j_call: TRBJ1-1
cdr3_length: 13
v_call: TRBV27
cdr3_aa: CASRDWENTEAFF